The 30 T cell receptor beta chains below were found in one sample sequenced in a study of shared clonotypes between healthy human individuals. The protocol was immunoSEQ multiplex PCR, while the TCRdb copy is restricted to in-frame clones and leaves out a portion. The repertoire holds around 550,000 clones, with almost 97% as singletons. Sequenced material: naive CD4+ T cells sorted from blood. The subset is: CD45RA+ positively selected. These receptors were collected from a woman aged 30 to 39 in good health.

The rearrangement links TRBV11-2 to TRBJ2-7; 8 bases align to TRBD2. The CDR3 has 16 amino acids. After removal of 1 base from V and 2 bases from J, the junction contained 7 bases not matched to a gene. Germline V CDR1 and CDR2: SGHAT, FQNNGV. The CDR3: CASSLGLLAGTYEQYF. CDR3 coding DNA: TGTGCCAGCAGCTTAGGGCTCCTAGCGGGTACCTACGAGCAGTACTTC.

The V and J genes are TRBV28 and TRBJ1-5; the D is unclear. Trimming left V 3 bases short and J 3 bases short, with 3 bases between. CDR1 is MDHEN and CDR2 is SYDVKM in the germline V gene. CDR3 size: 12 residues. In DNA, the CDR3 is TGTGCCAGCAGTTTCCCCAATCAGCCCCAGCATTTT. This codes for CASSFPNQPQHF. The variable domain in full, with the rest retrieved from reference TRBV28 and TRBJ1-5, is DVKVTQSSRYLVKRTGEKVFLECVQDMDHENMFWYRQDPGLGLRLIYFSYDVKMKEKGDIPEGYSVSREKKERFSLILESASTNQTSMYLCASSFPNQPQHFGDGTRLSIL.

V gene TRBV7-2 combines with J gene TRBJ2-1; the match to TRBD1 covers 8 bases. J lost 7 bases, V lost 6 bases, and 11 bases had no gene match. CDR1 is SGHTA and CDR2 is FQGNSA in the germline V gene. The CDR3 is 15 residues long. The CDR3 DNA follows: TGTGCCAGCAGTTTAAGACAGGGGAGTTGGAATGAGCAGTTCTTC. Its translation is CASSLRQGSWNEQFF.

The CDR3 sequence is CASRHNPGTGNSKQYF. Here the CDR3 DNA reads TGTGCCAGCAGACATAACCCGGGGACAGGAAATTCTAAGCAGTACTTC. The gene calls are TRBV2 and TRBJ2-7; 8 bases line up with TRBD1. The CDR3 sequence is 16 residues long. V lost 6 bases to trimming and J lost 8 bases; unmatched junction nucleotides: 18. CDR1 is SNHLY, CDR2 FYNNEI, per germline. Together with reference TRBV2 and TRBJ2-7, the CDR3 gives the full variable domain: EPEVTQTPSHQVTQMGQEVILRCVPISNHLYFYWYRQILGQKVEFLVSFYNNEISEKSEIFDDQFSVERPDGSNFTLKIRSTKLEDSAMYFCASRHNPGTGNSKQYFGPGTRLTVT.

This chain connects TRBV2 to TRBJ2-3; D may be TRBD2 (6 bases). V was shortened by 8 bases and J by 4 bases, with 13 bases between the two germline ends. Germline V gene data show CDR1 as SNHLY and CDR2 as FYNNEI. This CDR3 has 13 residues. The CDR3, as DNA: TGTGCCAGCGTCGGCGGGAACGCAGATACGCAGTATTTT. Its protein is CASVGGNADTQYF.

Concerning this clone: Other DNA sequences in this sample translate to the same CDR3. V usage is TRBV20-1 and J usage is TRBJ2-5; the D is unclear. The CDR3 consists of 10 residues. V shed 5 bases and J shed 5 bases, with 6 bases lying between them. The germline V gene has CDR1 DFQATT and CDR2 SNEGSKA (reference sequence). CDR3 coding DNA: TGCAGTGCTCGTGGGGAGACCCAGTACTTC. The encoded protein is CSARGETQYF.

The chain recombines TRBV19 with TRBJ2-7; TRBD1 aligns across 7 bases. CDR1 is LNHDA and CDR2 is SQIVND in the germline V gene (reference sequence). The CDR3 totals 11 residues. With 6 bases clipped from V and 5 bases from J, the junction kept 1 base outside the gene matches. The CDR3 loop reads CASRTGNEQYF. The CDR3 DNA reads as TGTGCCAGTAGGACAGGGAACGAGCAGTACTTC.

CDR3 DNA: TGTGCCAGCAGCCCTCTGAGCGGGTCTTTATACGAGCAGTACTTC. This sequence encodes CASSPLSGSLYEQYF. The chain combines TRBV6-5 with TRBJ2-7; TRBD2 might be the D (6 bases). Trimming cost V 6 bases and J 4 bases, with 19 bases left between them. Germline V gene data show CDR1 as MNHEY and CDR2 as SVGAGI. The CDR3 totals 15 residues.

V usage is TRBV10-1 and J usage is TRBJ2-5; D remains unclear. This CDR3 region has 12 residues. Trimming stripped 6 bases from V and 5 bases from J, with 10 bases between. Germline values: CDR1 WNHNN, CDR2 SYGVQD (reference sequence). CDR3: CASRLSSETQYF. The CDR3 region has the DNA TGCGCCAGCAGGTTGAGTTCTGAGACCCAGTACTTC.

V is TRBV28 and J is TRBJ1-2, with 7 bases fitting TRBD1. Looked up from germline, CDR1 is MDHEN and CDR2 is SYDVKM. Losses at the gene ends were 4 bases for V and 8 bases for J; bases not matched to a gene: 4. CDR3 length: 12 amino acids. The CDR3 bases are TGTGCCAGCAGTTCTCGACAGGGAGGCTACACCTTC. It translates to CASSSRQGGYTF.

Concerning this clone itself: The same CDR3 arises from other DNA sequences in this sample as well. The genes are TRBV6-1 and TRBJ2-5; the D gene is possibly TRBD2 (6 bases). This CDR3 is 13 amino acids long. The V and J ends lost 8 bases and 5 bases respectively, with 15 bases between them. Germline V gene sequence: CDR1 MNHNS, CDR2 SASEGT. CDR3 coding DNA: TGTGCCAGCTCCGAGAGCGGAGGGGAGACCCAGTACTTC. Its translation is CASSESGGETQYF.

The sample holds one count of this clone. The CDR3 region has the DNA TGTGCCAGCAGTTTAGTAGTAGGGGCCTATGGCTACACCTTC. Translation: CASSLVVGAYGYTF. The chain employs TRBV28 and TRBJ1-2, with a possible D match to TRBD1 (5 bases). The CDR3 contains 14 residues. Trimming shortened V by 2 bases and J by 4 bases, and 11 bases separated the two germline ends. Looked up from germline, CDR1 is MDHEN and CDR2 is SYDVKM.

CDR3 in DNA: TGCGCCAGCAGCTTGGCCGGAGCGTCAGAGACCCAGTACTTC. Translation: CASSLAGASETQYF. This chain connects TRBV5-1 to TRBJ2-5, with D uncertain. Germline CDR1 reads SGHRS; CDR2 reads YFSETQ. This CDR3 spans 14 amino acids. V lost 0 bases to trimming and J lost 4 bases, with 10 bases between them.

The chain combines TRBV4-1 with TRBJ1-5; D is uncertain. The CDR3 is 13 amino acids. V was shortened by 6 bases and J by 6 bases, with 12 bases between the two germline ends. CDR1 MGHRA and CDR2 YSYEKL come from the germline V gene. DNA for the CDR3: TGCGCCAGCAGAATGTCCGTCGGTCAGCCCCAGCATTTT. Its translation: CASRMSVGQPQHF.

The chain joins TRBV11-2 to TRBJ2-1; TRBD1 agrees at 8 bases. V trimming: 0 bases; J trimming: 6 bases; junction bases outside the gene matches: 4. The length of the CDR3 is 15 residues. The germline CDR1 and CDR2 sequences are SGHAT and FQNNGV. CDR3 in DNA: TGTGCCAGCAGCTTAGAATCGACAGGGGTCAATGAGCAGTTCTTC. It specifies CASSLESTGVNEQFF.

This clone was seen only once. This chain joins TRBV28 and TRBJ2-7; 8 bases map to TRBD1. In germline, CDR1 is MDHEN, CDR2 SYDVKM. This CDR3 is built from 20 residues. Germline trimming cut 6 bases from V and 2 bases from J; bases unmatched to any gene: 24. CDR3 in amino acids: CASRTDRAGWGKRLTYEQYF. The CDR3 DNA follows: TGTGCCAGCAGAACGGACAGGGCGGGTTGGGGGAAGCGCTTGACCTACGAGCAGTACTTC.

The gene calls are TRBV29-1 and TRBJ2-2; possible D gene TRBD1, 6 bases. Germline CDR1 is SQVTM and CDR2 is ANQGSEA. Trimming stripped 6 bases from V and 6 bases from J, with 8 bases between. The CDR3 sequence is 11 residues long. CDR3 bases: TGCAGCGTCGCAGGGGCCGGGGAGCTGTTTTTT. It is translated as CSVAGAGELFF.

This clone was found once. The genes are TRBV27 and TRBJ2-4, with D unclear. Between the trimmed V and J ends, which lost 3 bases and 1 base, there was a span of 19 bases. Germline V gene data show CDR1 as MNHEY and CDR2 as SMNVEV (reference sequence). This CDR3 is 18 amino acids long. The CDR3 nucleotides read TGTGCCAGCAGTTTTGGGAAAAACCAAGGATGGGCCAAAAACATTCAGTACTTC. It is translated as CASSFGKNQGWAKNIQYF.

The rearrangement joins TRBV7-9 to TRBJ1-1; TRBD1 might be the D (6 bases). V was pared by 4 bases and J by 6 bases, with 15 bases between. CDR1 SEHNR and CDR2 FQNEAQ come from the germline V gene (reference sequence). The CDR3 is 14 amino acids. CDR3 amino acids: CASSSGHAPSEAFF. As DNA, the CDR3 is TGTGCCAGCAGCTCGGGACACGCTCCTTCTGAAGCTTTCTTT.

V is TRBV7-8 and J is TRBJ1-5, with D perhaps matching TRBD1 (6 bases). This CDR3 comprises 16 residues. Germline V CDR1 and CDR2: SGHVS, FQNEAQ. V was trimmed by 1 base and J by 5 bases, leaving 15 bases between them. The CDR3 nucleotides read TGTGCCAGCAGCTTAGAGGGAGACAGGCAAGATCAGCCCCAGCATTTT. It specifies CASSLEGDRQDQPQHF.

V is TRBV4-2 and J is TRBJ2-7; D gene unclear. CDR1 and CDR2 (germline): LGHNA, YNFKEQ. Trimming removed 4 bases from V and 5 bases from J, with 9 bases in between. The CDR3 is 12 amino acids. CDR3 DNA sequence: TGTGCCAGCAGCCTTCAATTACACGAGCAGTACTTC. Protein product: CASSLQLHEQYF.

This rearrangement joins TRBV11-2 to TRBJ2-1, with 9 bases lining up with TRBD1. V gave up 5 bases and J gave up 4 bases; unmatched junction bases: 6. CDR1 SGHAT and CDR2 FQNNGV come from the germline V gene. This CDR3 comprises 15 residues. The CDR3 DNA reads as TGTGCCAGCAGCCACGGGACAGGGTCATACAATGAGCAGTTCTTC. It yields the protein CASSHGTGSYNEQFF.

This chain joins TRBV5-1 and TRBJ2-7; 7 bases are shared with TRBD2. The germline V gene has CDR1 SGHRS and CDR2 YFSETQ. The CDR3 sequence is 15 residues long. J lost 2 bases, V lost 4 bases, and 9 bases had no gene match. The CDR3 region is CASSPSTSEPYEQYF. In nucleotides, the CDR3 is TGCGCCAGCAGCCCCTCAACTAGCGAGCCCTACGAGCAGTACTTC.

The chain joins TRBV30 to TRBJ2-7, with D unresolved. The CDR3 covers 11 residues. Between the trimmed V and J ends, which lost 0 bases and 6 bases, there was a span of 6 bases. Per germline, CDR1 GTSNPN and CDR2 SVGIG (reference sequence). Here the CDR3 DNA reads TGTGCCTGGAGTGTAGGAGCCGAGCAGTACTTC. It codes for CAWSVGAEQYF.

The V call is TRBV5-1, the J call TRBJ1-4; no firm D call. CDR3 size: 16 residues. Germline CDR1 is SGHRS and CDR2 is YFSETQ. V lost 2 bases to trimming and J lost 0 bases, with 11 bases between them. CDR3 sequence: CASSFGSLATNEKLFF. The CDR3 DNA is TGCGCCAGCAGCTTCGGCAGCCTTGCAACTAATGAAAAACTGTTTTTT. Full variable domain (missing parts from reference TRBV5-1 and TRBJ1-4): KAGVTQTPRYLIKTRGQQVTLSCSPISGHRSVSWYQQTPGQGLQFLFEYFSETQRNKGNFPGRFSGRQFSNSRSEMNVSTLELGDSALYLCASSFGSLATNEKLFFGSGTQLSVL.

The genes are TRBV6-1 and TRBJ2-3; possible D gene TRBD2, 5 bases. With 7 bases removed from V and 7 bases from J, the gap between germline ends came to 21 bases. This CDR3 is 15 amino acids long. Germline V lookup: CDR1 MNHNS, CDR2 SASEGT. In nucleotides, the CDR3 is TGTGCCAGCACCGTTCGGACTCAAGTACGAAATACGCAGTATTTT. Translating it yields CASTVRTQVRNTQYF.

The genes are TRBV27 and TRBJ2-7, with D perhaps TRBD1 (5 bases). CDR1 MNHEY and CDR2 SMNVEV come from the germline V gene (reference sequence). The CDR3 sequence is 15 residues long. The ends were cut back, 2 bases at V and 2 bases at J, with 13 bases in the middle. As DNA, the CDR3 is TGTGCCAGCAGTTTACAGGGCTCCGGCGCCTACGAGCAGTACTTC. As protein: CASSLQGSGAYEQYF.

The chain carries TRBV5-1 and TRBJ2-7; 11 bases line up with TRBD2. The V and J ends lost 0 bases and 3 bases, in that order; junction bases with no gene match: 8. Germline lookup yields CDR1 SGHRS and CDR2 YFSETQ. This CDR3 is built from 17 residues. The CDR3 reads CASSLGTSGRYVYEQYF. For the CDR3, the DNA is TGCGCCAGCAGCTTGGGTACTAGCGGGAGATATGTCTACGAGCAGTACTTC.

The rearrangement uses TRBV2 and TRBJ1-3; tentative D call: TRBD1 (6 bases). CDR3 size: 14 residues. Deletions cut 2 bases from V and 4 bases from J, with 9 bases between. Germline V gene sequence: CDR1 SNHLY, CDR2 FYNNEI. CDR3 protein: CASSEQGTGNTIYF. CDR3 DNA: TGTGCCAGCAGTGAACAGGGGACCGGAAACACCATATATTTT. Filled out from reference TRBV2 and TRBJ1-3, the complete variable domain reads EPEVTQTPSHQVTQMGQEVILRCVPISNHLYFYWYRQILGQKVEFLVSFYNNEISEKSEIFDDQFSVERPDGSNFTLKIRSTKLEDSAMYFCASSEQGTGNTIYFGEGSWLTVV.

The chain is built from TRBV6-5 and TRBJ1-2; weak D call: TRBD1 (5 bases). The CDR3 is 14 residues long. Germline CDR1 MNHEY, CDR2 SVGAGI. V dropped 0 bases and J dropped 3 bases, with 8 bases sitting between them. CDR3 DNA sequence: TGTGCCAGCAGTTACTCACAGGAATACTATGGCTACACCTTC. Translating gives CASSYSQEYYGYTF.